The next 23 T cell receptor beta chains were all read from a single sample in a study of T cell repertoires in cytomegalovirus infection. TCRdb re-called the reads through MiXCR, storing one row per CDR3 protein. This repertoire shows under 95,000 distinct CDR3 sequences, 3% to 4% found once; its top ten account for around 21%. The sequenced material came from PBMCs. The receptor source for this set is a human donor in good health (CMV status not recorded). Some clones in this sample may be carry-over from other donors' samples.

The sample holds many counts of this clonotype. The rearrangement links TRBV7-2 to TRBJ2-1, with TRBD2 matching over 7 bases. This CDR3 is 15 amino acids long. The ends lost 5 bases at V and 4 bases at J; junction bases unmatched: 8. Germline V lookup: CDR1 SGHTA, CDR2 FQGNSA. CDR3 protein: CASSQRRGWYNEQFF. For the CDR3, the DNA is TGTGCCAGCAGCCAACGGCGGGGGTGGTACAATGAGCAGTTCTTC.

This clonotype was counted ten times or more. The V call is TRBV11-1, the J call TRBJ1-5, with 7 bases matching TRBD1. The germline CDR1 and CDR2 sequences are SGHAT and FQDESV (reference sequence). The CDR3 spans 15 residues. The junction had 13 bases not matched to a gene; V was cut back by 9 bases and J by 5 bases. The CDR3 region has the DNA TGTGCCAGTAGAAAATCCGGGACAGAACATCAGCCCCAGCATTTT. Amino acid sequence: CASRKSGTEHQPQHF.

There are many counts of this clonotype. The chain carries TRBV7-6 and TRBJ1-1; D uncertain. The germline V and J ends were trimmed by 5 bases and 6 bases, with 16 bases remaining between them. Germline CDR1 and CDR2: SGHVS and FNYEAQ. This CDR3 has 14 residues. DNA for the CDR3: TGTGCCAGCAGCCCCCTTCGGGGTGAGTCTGAAGCTTTCTTT. This translates into CASSPLRGESEAFF.

This clonotype came up a few times. The chain carries TRBV19 and TRBJ1-6, with D perhaps matching TRBD1 (5 bases). This CDR3 region has 15 residues. Trimming removed 6 bases from V and 8 bases from J, with 17 bases in between. The germline CDR1 and CDR2 sequences are LNHDA and SQIVND (reference sequence). The DNA for the CDR3 is TGTGCCAGTAGGACCCCGGGACCGGGGGATTCACCCCTCCACTTT. Its translation: CASRTPGPGDSPLHF.

This clonotype has a count of ten or more. The J gene is TRBJ2-4, the V gene TRBV7-2; D may be TRBD1 (6 bases). Germline loops: CDR1 SGHTA, CDR2 FQGNSA. V was shortened by 2 bases and J by 8 bases, with 10 bases between the two germline ends. CDR3 size: 13 residues. Written as DNA, the CDR3 is TGTGCCAGCAGCTTAAAACAGGGACACATTCAGTACTTC. It yields the protein CASSLKQGHIQYF.

This clonotype has a count of ten or more. CDR3 residues: CATSGRGYTDTQYF. The CDR3 DNA follows: TGTGCCACCAGCGGGCGGGGATACACAGATACGCAGTATTTT. This sequence joins TRBV15 and TRBJ2-3; tentative D call: TRBD2 (6 bases). V lost 5 bases and J 2 bases, leaving 11 bases between the germline ends. CDR1 LNHNV and CDR2 YYDKDF come from the germline V gene (reference sequence). The CDR3 length is 14 residues.

This clonotype has at least ten counts. V usage is TRBV7-3 and J usage is TRBJ2-1, with TRBD2 matching over 7 bases. The CDR3 contains 15 residues. Germline trimming cut 1 base from V and 3 bases from J; bases unmatched to any gene: 3. Germline V gene lookup returns CDR1 SGHTA and CDR2 FQGTGA. The CDR3 region is CASSLSGSDYNEQFF. The CDR3 DNA follows: TGTGCCAGCAGCTTAAGCGGGAGTGACTACAATGAGCAGTTCTTC.

This clonotype was observed many times. The rearrangement uses TRBV7-2 and TRBJ1-3; no firm D call. V was pared by 5 bases and J by 4 bases, with 12 bases between. Germline values: CDR1 SGHTA, CDR2 FQGNSA. The CDR3 has 14 amino acids. The CDR3 nucleotides read TGTGCCAGCAGCCTAGAAAGGAGGGGAAACACCATATATTTT. It yields the protein CASSLERRGNTIYF.

This clonotype was seen repeatedly, ten times or more. The rearrangement joins TRBV28 to TRBJ1-5, with no clear D. The CDR3 extends over 12 amino acids. Trimming shortened V by 5 bases and J by 6 bases, and 8 bases separated the two germline ends. Germline V gives CDR1 MDHEN, CDR2 SYDVKM. The CDR3 region is CASSEEFQPQHF. In DNA form, the CDR3 reads TGTGCCAGCAGTGAGGAGTTTCAGCCCCAGCATTTT.

This clonotype was observed many times. This chain connects TRBV12-3 or TRBV12-4 to TRBJ1-1, with D hard to call. CDR3 length: 16 amino acids. With 0 bases removed from V and 4 bases from J, the gap between germline ends came to 15 bases. This CDR3 reads CASSLAQLGFRTEAFF. DNA of the CDR3: TGTGCCAGCAGTTTAGCGCAGTTGGGGTTTCGCACTGAAGCTTTCTTT.

This clonotype was observed many times. The chain combines TRBV7-2 with TRBJ2-7; 7 bases agree with TRBD2. The germline gives CDR1 SGHTA, CDR2 FQGNSA. This CDR3 contains 16 residues. V dropped 7 bases and J dropped 4; count of bases not matched to a gene: 16. The CDR3 DNA sequence: TGTGCCAGCACTCCGGGGAACGGGAGGACATTGTACGAGCAGTACTTC. Protein: CASTPGNGRTLYEQYF.

This clonotype was counted at least ten times. The rearrangement uses TRBV6-1 and TRBJ2-2; 9 bases agree with TRBD2. V shed 5 bases, J shed 5 bases, and the junction held 9 bases outside the gene matches. The length of the CDR3 is 16 residues. Germline V lookup: CDR1 MNHNS, CDR2 SASEGT. For the CDR3, the DNA is TGTGCCAGCAGTCCGAAGAGCGGGGGGCCGACCGGGGAGCTGTTTTTT. Its protein product is CASSPKSGGPTGELFF.

In this sample, this clonotype turned up a few times. The gene calls are TRBV6-2 or TRBV6-3 and TRBJ2-2, with 8 bases fitting TRBD2. Germline-derived CDR1 and CDR2 are MNHEY and SVGEGT. The CDR3 length is 15 residues. Trimming removed 4 bases from V and 6 bases from J; junction bases left unmatched: 7. CDR3 DNA: TGTGCCAGCAGTTCCCAAGCGGGAGCATCCGGGGAGCTGTTTTTT. Translation gives CASSSQAGASGELFF.

This clonotype was observed many times. The V call is TRBV7-6, the J call TRBJ2-5, with a tentative D call TRBD1 (5 bases). This CDR3 is 15 amino acids long. The germline CDR1 and CDR2 sequences are SGHVS and FNYEAQ. V shed 5 bases and J shed 1 base, with 14 bases lying between them. The CDR3 coding sequence is TGTGCCAGCAGCCCCTGGTCTAGGGGCCAAGAGACCCAGTACTTC. It encodes CASSPWSRGQETQYF.

This clonotype was recorded at least ten times. This rearrangement joins TRBV6-1 to TRBJ1-2; 9 nucleotides match TRBD1. The junction had 7 bases not matched to a gene; V was cut back by 0 bases and J by 5 bases. This CDR3 contains 16 residues. CDR1 is MNHNS, CDR2 SASEGT, per germline. CDR3 protein: CASSEALGTGYYGYTF. For the CDR3, the DNA is TGTGCCAGCAGTGAAGCGCTCGGGACAGGGTATTATGGCTACACCTTC.

This clonotype was seen repeatedly, ten times or more. The chain combines TRBV7-2 with TRBJ2-7; 8 positions agree with TRBD2. Germline CDR1 is SGHTA and CDR2 is FQGNSA. This CDR3 comprises 15 residues. V lost 5 bases and J lost 2; bases outside the gene matches: 8. The CDR3 here is CASSVQAGATYEQYF. For the CDR3, the DNA is TGTGCCAGCAGCGTCCAAGCGGGAGCTACCTACGAGCAGTACTTC. The whole variable domain, remainder taken from reference TRBV7-2 and TRBJ2-7, is GAGVSQSPSNKVTEKGKDVELRCDPISGHTALYWYRQSLGQGLEFLIYFQGNSAPDKSGLPSDRFSAERTGGSVSTLTIQRTQQEDSAVYLCASSVQAGATYEQYFGPGTRLTVT.

This clonotype was counted only a few times. The rearrangement uses TRBV7-6 and TRBJ2-1; 10 positions agree with TRBD2. After removal of 5 bases from V and 9 bases from J, the junction contained 4 bases not matched to a gene. The CDR3 covers 13 residues. Germline CDR1 and CDR2: SGHVS and FNYEAQ. The CDR3 region has the DNA TGTGCCAGCAGCCGAGCGGGGGGGTTTGAGCAGTTCTTC. Translation gives CASSRAGGFEQFF.

This clonotype was found many times. The J gene is TRBJ2-5, the V gene TRBV7-2; the match to TRBD2 covers 7 bases. V lost 5 bases to trimming and J lost 2 bases; unmatched junction nucleotides: 8. This CDR3 spans 15 amino acids. Germline CDR1 is SGHTA and CDR2 is FQGNSA. The CDR3 nucleotides read TGTGCCAGCAGCCTCCAGCGGGGAAGGCAAGAGACCCAGTACTTC. Translation gives CASSLQRGRQETQYF. Supplemented by reference TRBV7-2 and TRBJ2-5, the full variable domain reads GAGVSQSPSNKVTEKGKDVELRCDPISGHTALYWYRQSLGQGLEFLIYFQGNSAPDKSGLPSDRFSAERTGGSVSTLTIQRTQQEDSAVYLCASSLQRGRQETQYFGPGTRLLVL.

In its sample, this clonotype was seen many times. This chain connects TRBV7-2 to TRBJ2-1, with 7 bases lining up with TRBD2. After removal of 6 bases from V and 4 bases from J, the junction contained 9 bases not matched to a gene. Per germline, CDR1 SGHTA and CDR2 FQGNSA. The CDR3 runs to 15 residues. CDR3 sequence (DNA): TGTGCCAGCAGATCGCCGGGACTACCTTACAATGAGCAGTTCTTC. Amino acids: CASRSPGLPYNEQFF. Combining the CDR3 with reference TRBV7-2 and TRBJ2-1 gives the whole variable domain GAGVSQSPSNKVTEKGKDVELRCDPISGHTALYWYRQSLGQGLEFLIYFQGNSAPDKSGLPSDRFSAERTGGSVSTLTIQRTQQEDSAVYLCASRSPGLPYNEQFFGPGTRLTVL.

This clonotype was counted ten times or more. V is TRBV7-2 and J is TRBJ2-5; 11 bases agree with TRBD1. CDR1 SGHTA and CDR2 FQGNSA come from the germline V gene. The CDR3 runs to 15 residues. The ends lost 3 bases at V and 5 bases at J; junction bases unmatched: 5. The CDR3 is CASSFWTGGAETQYF. The CDR3 DNA sequence: TGTGCCAGCAGCTTCTGGACAGGGGGCGCGGAGACCCAGTACTTC.

This clonotype was recorded many times. The CDR3 DNA follows: TGTGCCAGCAGCTTAGCGGAGACAGGGGGCAATGAGCAGTTCTTC. It yields the protein CASSLAETGGNEQFF. The chain uses TRBV7-9 and TRBJ2-1, with 9 nucleotides matching TRBD1. The CDR3 runs to 15 residues. Germline V gene sequence: CDR1 SEHNR, CDR2 FQNEAQ (reference sequence). The trim removed 0 bases at V and 6 bases at J, leaving 3 bases unmatched.

Many counts were recorded for this clonotype. V is TRBV29-1 and J is TRBJ1-3; no firm D call. The CDR3 contains 11 residues. V lost 2 bases to trimming and J lost 1 base, with 0 bases between them. Per the germline V gene, CDR1 is SQVTM and CDR2 is ANQGSEA. CDR3 DNA: TGCAGCGTTGAATCTGGAAACACCATATATTTT. Protein sequence: CSVESGNTIYF.

This clonotype was counted at least ten times. CDR3 amino acids: CASSWTRPTHLDTQYF. The CDR3, as DNA: TGTGCCAGCAGCTGGACACGACCTACCCACCTCGATACGCAGTATTTT. J is TRBJ2-3 and V is TRBV7-2; the D gene is possibly TRBD1 (5 bases). Trimming took 4 bases from V and 6 from J, leaving 20 bases between them. Germline CDR1 reads SGHTA; CDR2 reads FQGNSA. CDR3 length: 16 residues.